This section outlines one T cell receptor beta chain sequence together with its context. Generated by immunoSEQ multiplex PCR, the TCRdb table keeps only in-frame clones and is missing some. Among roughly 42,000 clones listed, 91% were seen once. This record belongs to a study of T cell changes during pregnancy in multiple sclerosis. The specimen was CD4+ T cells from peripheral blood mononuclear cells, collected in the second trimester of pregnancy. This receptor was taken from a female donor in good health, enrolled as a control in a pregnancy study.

The CDR3 is CASSDTSPGLAGITPWNYEQYF. CDR3 nucleotides: TGTGCCAGCAGTGACACAAGTCCGGGACTAGCGGGTATAACGCCCTGGAACTACGAGCAGTACTTC. The chain employs TRBV6-4 and TRBJ2-7; 12 nucleotides align to TRBD2. Germline CDR1 and CDR2: MRHNA and SNTAGT. V trimming: 2 bases; J trimming: 3 bases; junction bases outside the gene matches: 23. The CDR3 has 22 residues.